This T cell receptor beta chain was retrieved from a study of blood T cell repertoires in COVID-19. As for the study in general: Sites in the United States, Italy and Spain provided acute and convalescent COVID-19 samples. PBMCs, B-cell-depleted T cells, or T cells provided the cDNA or gDNA that made up the material.

Authors' methods: Amplification from reference gene primers served as the basis for estimated nucleated cell counts. Clones were read by immunoSEQ multiplex PCR, and TCRdb kept only the in-frame ones, dropping some. D and trimming come from the DNA, and the V and J calls and clone size come from that table. The sample has about 160,000 clones; approximately 87% are singletons. The CDR3 contains 13 residues. The V and J ends lost 1 base and 6 bases respectively, with 6 bases between them. The germline V gene has CDR1 PRHDT and CDR2 FYEKMQ (reference sequence). The sample comprised PBMCs or T cells enriched from blood (not recorded which). The source is a woman in her fifties or sixties who had recovered from COVID-19. V gene TRBV13 combines with J gene TRBJ2-2; D not resolved. CDR3 protein: CASSLDQAGELFF. The CDR3 DNA reads TGTGCCAGCAGCTTAGACCAGGCCGGGGAGCTGTTTTTT.